In this sample, the clone carrying this TCR beta chain turned up many times. Its antigen is unknown. The entry originates in a study of neurological immune-mediated disorders. V was cut by 5 bases and J by 2 bases, with 8 bases left in between. The CDR3 covers 13 residues. Per germline, CDR1 SGHVS and CDR2 FNYEAQ. Synthesis of cDNA was carried out by template-switch 5'RACE. The reaction used 10-nucleotide random UMIs. TCRdb analysed the 5' RACE reads with MiXCR anew, one entry per CDR3 protein. The repertoire holds 55,000 to 65,000 distinct CDR3 sequences, with approximately 3.5% as singletons. Libraries used 2 million unsorted PBMCs kept frozen in RNAlater. Study results and caveats: Patients with HTLV-1-associated myelopathy showed the most TCR clonal expansion. Those with multiple sclerosis showed the least, falling below healthy controls.

Sequencing was done on a sample of PBMCs. This TCR came from a woman aged 25 to 39 with multiple sclerosis. The chain combines TRBV7-6 with TRBJ2-3, with D unclear. In nucleotides, the CDR3 is TGTGCCAGCAGCCCCGCCCTCACAGATACGCAGTATTTT. It codes for CASSPALTDTQYF.